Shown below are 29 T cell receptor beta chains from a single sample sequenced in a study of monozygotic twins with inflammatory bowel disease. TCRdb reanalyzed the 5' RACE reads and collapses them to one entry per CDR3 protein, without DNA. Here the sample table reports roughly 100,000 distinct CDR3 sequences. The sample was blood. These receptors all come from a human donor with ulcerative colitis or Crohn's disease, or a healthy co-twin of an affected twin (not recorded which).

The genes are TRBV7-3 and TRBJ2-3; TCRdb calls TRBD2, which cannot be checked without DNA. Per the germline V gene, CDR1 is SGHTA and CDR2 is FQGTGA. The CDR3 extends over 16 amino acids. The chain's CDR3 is CASSRFTSGGDDTQYF.

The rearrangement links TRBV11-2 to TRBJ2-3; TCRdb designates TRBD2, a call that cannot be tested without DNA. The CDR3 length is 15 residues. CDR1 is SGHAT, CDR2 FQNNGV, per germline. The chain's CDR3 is CASSLMGLYTDTQYF.

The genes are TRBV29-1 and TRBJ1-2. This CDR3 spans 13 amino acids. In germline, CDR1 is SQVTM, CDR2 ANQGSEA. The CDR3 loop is CSVQGCGNYGYTF.

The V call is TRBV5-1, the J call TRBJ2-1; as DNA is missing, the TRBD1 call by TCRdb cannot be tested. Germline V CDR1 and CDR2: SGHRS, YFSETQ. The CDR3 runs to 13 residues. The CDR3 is CASSGTGADEQFF.

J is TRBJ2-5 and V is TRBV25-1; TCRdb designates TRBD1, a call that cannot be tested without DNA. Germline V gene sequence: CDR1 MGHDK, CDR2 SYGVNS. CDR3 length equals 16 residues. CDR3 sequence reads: CASSEIEVRGIETQYF.

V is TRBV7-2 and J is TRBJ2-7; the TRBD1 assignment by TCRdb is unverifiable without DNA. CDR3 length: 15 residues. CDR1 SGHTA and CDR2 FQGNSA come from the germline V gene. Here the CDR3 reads CASSLDRSHFYEQYF.

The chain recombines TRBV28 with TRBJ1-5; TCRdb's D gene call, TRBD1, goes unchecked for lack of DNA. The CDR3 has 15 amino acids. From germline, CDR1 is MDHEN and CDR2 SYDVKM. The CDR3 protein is CASSLVGGSNQLQHF.

The CDR3 is CSARGIFTVEQYF. This chain joins TRBV20-1 and TRBJ2-7. The CDR3 spans 13 residues. Germline V lookup: CDR1 DFQATT, CDR2 SNEGSKA (reference sequence).

This CDR3 is CASTLARDRSYEQYF. This chain uses TRBV28 with TRBJ2-7; the D call from TCRdb, TRBD1, cannot be confirmed without DNA. CDR3 size: 15 residues. The germline gives CDR1 MDHEN, CDR2 SYDVKM.

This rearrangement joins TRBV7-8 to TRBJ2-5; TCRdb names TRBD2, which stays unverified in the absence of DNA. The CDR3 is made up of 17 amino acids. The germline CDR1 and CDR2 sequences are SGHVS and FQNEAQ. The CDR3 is CASSLVPQRGARETQYF.

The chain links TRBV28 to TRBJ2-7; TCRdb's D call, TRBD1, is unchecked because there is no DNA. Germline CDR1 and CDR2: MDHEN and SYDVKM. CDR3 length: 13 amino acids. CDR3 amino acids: CASSHGANYEQYF.

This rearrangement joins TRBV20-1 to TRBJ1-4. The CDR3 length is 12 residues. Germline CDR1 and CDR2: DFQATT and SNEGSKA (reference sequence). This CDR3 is CSARGLNEKLFF.

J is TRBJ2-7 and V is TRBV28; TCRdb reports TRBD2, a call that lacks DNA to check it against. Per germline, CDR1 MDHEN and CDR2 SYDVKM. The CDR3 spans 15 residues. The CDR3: CASSLRLAGAYEQYF.

The CDR3 is CASSQQGFRHEQYF. This rearrangement joins TRBV5-1 to TRBJ2-7; TCRdb returns TRBD1, unconfirmable since there is no DNA. Germline CDR1 reads SGHRS; CDR2 reads YFSETQ. The CDR3 is made up of 14 amino acids.

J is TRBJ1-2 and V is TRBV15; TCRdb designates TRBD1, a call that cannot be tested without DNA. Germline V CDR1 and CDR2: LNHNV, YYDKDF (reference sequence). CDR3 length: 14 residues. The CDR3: CATSSHGTGEGYTF.

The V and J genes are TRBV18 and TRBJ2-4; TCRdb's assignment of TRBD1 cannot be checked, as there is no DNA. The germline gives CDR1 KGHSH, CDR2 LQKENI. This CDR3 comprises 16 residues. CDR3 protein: CASSPGQSLAKNIQYF.

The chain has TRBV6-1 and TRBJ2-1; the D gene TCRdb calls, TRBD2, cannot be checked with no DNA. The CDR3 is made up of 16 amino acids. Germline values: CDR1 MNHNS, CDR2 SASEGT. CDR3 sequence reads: CASRPLAGGSYNEQFF.

The CDR3 region is CASSRPSQTSSGANVLTF. The J gene is TRBJ2-6, the V gene TRBV11-1. Germline CDR1 reads SGHAT; CDR2 reads FQDESV (reference sequence). This CDR3 spans 18 amino acids.

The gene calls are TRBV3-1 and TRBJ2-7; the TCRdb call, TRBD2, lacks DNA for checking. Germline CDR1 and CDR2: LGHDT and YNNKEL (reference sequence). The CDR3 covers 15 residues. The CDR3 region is CASSPGTSGIYEQYF.

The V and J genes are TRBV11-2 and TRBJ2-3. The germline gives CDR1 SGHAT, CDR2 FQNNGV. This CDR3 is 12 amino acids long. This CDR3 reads CASSRFTDTQYF.

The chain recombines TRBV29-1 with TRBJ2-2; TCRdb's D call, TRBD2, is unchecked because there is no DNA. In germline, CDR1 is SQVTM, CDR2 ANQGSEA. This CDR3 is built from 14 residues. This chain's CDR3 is CSAITSGRSGELFF.

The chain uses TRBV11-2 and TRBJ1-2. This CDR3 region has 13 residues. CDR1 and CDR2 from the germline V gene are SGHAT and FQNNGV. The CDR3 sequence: CASSGGGGQGYTF. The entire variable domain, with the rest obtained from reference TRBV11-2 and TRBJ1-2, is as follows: EAGVAQSPRYKIIEKRQSVAFWCNPISGHATLYWYQQILGQGPKLLIQFQNNGVVDDSQLPKDRFSAERLKGVDSTLKIQPAKLEDSAVYLCASSGGGGQGYTFGSGTRLTVV.

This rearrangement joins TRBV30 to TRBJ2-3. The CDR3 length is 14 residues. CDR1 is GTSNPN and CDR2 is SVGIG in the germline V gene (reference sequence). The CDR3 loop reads CAWSFRTPRDTQYF.

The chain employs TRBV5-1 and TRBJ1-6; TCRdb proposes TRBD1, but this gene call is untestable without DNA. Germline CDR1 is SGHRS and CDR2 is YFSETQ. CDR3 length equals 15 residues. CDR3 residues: CASSLVLGTSSPLHF. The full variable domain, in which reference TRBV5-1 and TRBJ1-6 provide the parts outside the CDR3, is KAGVTQTPRYLIKTRGQQVTLSCSPISGHRSVSWYQQTPGQGLQFLFEYFSETQRNKGNFPGRFSGRQFSNSRSEMNVSTLELGDSALYLCASSLVLGTSSPLHFGNGTRLTVT.

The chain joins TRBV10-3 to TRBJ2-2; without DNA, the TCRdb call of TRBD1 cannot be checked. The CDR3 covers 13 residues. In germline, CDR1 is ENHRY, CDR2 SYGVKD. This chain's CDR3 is CAISDRQTGELFF.

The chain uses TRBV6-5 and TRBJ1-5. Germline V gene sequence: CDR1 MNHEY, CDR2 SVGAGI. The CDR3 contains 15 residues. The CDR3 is CASSYRRGGNQPQHF.

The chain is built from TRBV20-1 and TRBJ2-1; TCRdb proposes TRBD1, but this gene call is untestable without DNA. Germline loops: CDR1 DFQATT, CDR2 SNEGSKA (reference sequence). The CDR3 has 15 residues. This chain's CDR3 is CSARDRERPVVEQFF.

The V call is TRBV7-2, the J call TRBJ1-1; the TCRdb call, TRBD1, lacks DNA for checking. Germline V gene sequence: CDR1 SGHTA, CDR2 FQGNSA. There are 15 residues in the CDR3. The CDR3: CASRSGAGVNTEAFF.

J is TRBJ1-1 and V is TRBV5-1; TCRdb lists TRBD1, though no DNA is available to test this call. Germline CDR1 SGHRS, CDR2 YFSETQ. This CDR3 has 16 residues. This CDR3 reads CASCQGQGNMNTEAFF.